This T cell receptor (beta chain) emerged from a study of blood T cell repertoires in COVID-19. Looking at the study overall: The United States, Italy and Spain provided the acute and convalescent COVID-19 samples.

Per the original methods: Estimated nucleated cell counts came from reference gene primer amplification. TCRdb keeps only in-frame clones here, not all; method: immunoSEQ multiplex PCR. V and J calls and clone size are those listed in that table; D and trimming were worked out from the DNA. The table records 180,000 or so clones, around 81% of them present only once. V was shortened by 2 bases and J by 7 bases, with 11 bases between the two germline ends. Germline CDR1 and CDR2: SGDLS and YYNGEE. The CDR3 has 13 amino acids. The Seattle patients, enrolled during active infection, were followed longitudinally.

This receptor was obtained from a woman between 35 and 50 years old with COVID-19, enrolled during active disease. The chain recombines TRBV9 with TRBJ2-3; D remains ambiguous. Sequencing used peripheral blood. CDR3 nucleotides: TGTGCCAGCAGCGTTAATTCCTGGCATACGCAGTATTTT. As protein: CASSVNSWHTQYF.